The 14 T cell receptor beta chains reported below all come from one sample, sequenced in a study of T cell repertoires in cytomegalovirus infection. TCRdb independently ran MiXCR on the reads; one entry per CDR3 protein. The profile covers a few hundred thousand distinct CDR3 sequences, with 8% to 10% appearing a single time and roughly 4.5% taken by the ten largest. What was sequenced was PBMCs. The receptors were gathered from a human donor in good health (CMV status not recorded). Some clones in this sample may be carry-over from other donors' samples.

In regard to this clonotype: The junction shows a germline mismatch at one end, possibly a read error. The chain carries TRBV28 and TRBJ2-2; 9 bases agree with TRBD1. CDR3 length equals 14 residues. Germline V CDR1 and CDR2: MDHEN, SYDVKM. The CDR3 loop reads CAHIGTGSPGELSF. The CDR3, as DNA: TGTGCCCACATCGGGACAGGGAGCCCCGGGGAGCTGTCTTTT.

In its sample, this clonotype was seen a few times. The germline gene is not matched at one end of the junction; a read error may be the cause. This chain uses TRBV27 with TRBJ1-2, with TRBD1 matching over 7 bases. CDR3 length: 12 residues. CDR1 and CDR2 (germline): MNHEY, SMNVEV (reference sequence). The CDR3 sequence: CVCGTANYGYTF. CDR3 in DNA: TGCGTTTGCGGGACAGCCAACTATGGCTACACCTTC.

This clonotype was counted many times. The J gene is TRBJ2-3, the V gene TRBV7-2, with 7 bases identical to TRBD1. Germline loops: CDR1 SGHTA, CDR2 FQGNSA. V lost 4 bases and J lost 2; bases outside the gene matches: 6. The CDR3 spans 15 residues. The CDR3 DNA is TGTGCCAGCAGCTCCCGGACAGGATCCACAGATACGCAGTATTTT. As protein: CASSSRTGSTDTQYF.

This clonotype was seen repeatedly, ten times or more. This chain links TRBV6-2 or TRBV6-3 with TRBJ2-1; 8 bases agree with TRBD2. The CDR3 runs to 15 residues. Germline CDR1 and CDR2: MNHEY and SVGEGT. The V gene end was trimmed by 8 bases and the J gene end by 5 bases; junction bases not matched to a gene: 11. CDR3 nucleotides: TGTGCCAGCTGGGGTTTGGGACTAGGTCACAATGAGCAGTTCTTC. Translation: CASWGLGLGHNEQFF.

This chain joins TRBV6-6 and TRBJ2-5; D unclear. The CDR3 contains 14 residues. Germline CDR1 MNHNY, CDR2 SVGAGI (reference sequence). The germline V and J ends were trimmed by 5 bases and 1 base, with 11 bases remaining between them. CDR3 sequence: CASSIPSIQETQYF. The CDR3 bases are TGTGCCAGCAGTATCCCTTCTATCCAAGAGACCCAGTACTTC.

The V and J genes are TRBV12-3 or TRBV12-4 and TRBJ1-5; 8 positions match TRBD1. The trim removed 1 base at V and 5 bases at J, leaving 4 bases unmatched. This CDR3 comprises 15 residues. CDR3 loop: CASSLGTGGHQPQHF. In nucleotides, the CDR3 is TGTGCCAGCAGTTTAGGTACAGGGGGACATCAGCCCCAGCATTTT.

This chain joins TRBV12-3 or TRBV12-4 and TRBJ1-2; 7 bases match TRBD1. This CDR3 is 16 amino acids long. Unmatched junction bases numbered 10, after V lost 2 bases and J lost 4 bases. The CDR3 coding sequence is TGTGCCAGCAGTTTAAGGGGGACAGACCAGGCCTATGGCTACACCTTC. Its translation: CASSLRGTDQAYGYTF.

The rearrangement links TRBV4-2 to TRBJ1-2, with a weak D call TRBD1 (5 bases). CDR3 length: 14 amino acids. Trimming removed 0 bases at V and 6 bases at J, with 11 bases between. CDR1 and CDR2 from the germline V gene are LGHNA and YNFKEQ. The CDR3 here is CASSQEWGGDGYTF. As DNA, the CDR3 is TGTGCCAGCAGCCAAGAATGGGGGGGGGATGGCTACACCTTC.

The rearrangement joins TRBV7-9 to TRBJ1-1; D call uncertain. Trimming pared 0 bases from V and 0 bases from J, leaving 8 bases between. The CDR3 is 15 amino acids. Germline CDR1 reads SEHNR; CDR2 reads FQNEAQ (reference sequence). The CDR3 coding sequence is TGTGCCAGCAGCTTAGCCAGCCGGGTGAACACTGAAGCTTTCTTT. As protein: CASSLASRVNTEAFF. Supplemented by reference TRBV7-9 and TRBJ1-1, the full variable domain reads DTGVSQNPRHKITKRGQNVTFRCDPISEHNRLYWYRQTLGQGPEFLTYFQNEAQLEKSRLLSDRFSAERPKGSFSTLEIQRTEQGDSAMYLCASSLASRVNTEAFFGQGTRLTVV.

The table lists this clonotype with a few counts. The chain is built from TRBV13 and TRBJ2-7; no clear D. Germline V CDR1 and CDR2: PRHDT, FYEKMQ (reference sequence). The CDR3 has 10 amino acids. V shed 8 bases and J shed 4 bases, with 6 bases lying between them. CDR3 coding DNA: TGTGCCAGCGGCCGTTACGAGCAGTACTTC. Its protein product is CASGRYEQYF.

CDR3: CASSQSGGGNYDEQFF. The DNA of the CDR3 is TGTGCCAGCAGCCAAAGCGGGGGGGGTAATTACGATGAGCAGTTCTTC. The rearrangement joins TRBV7-8 to TRBJ2-1; TRBD2 matches 10 bases. V was pared by 5 bases and J by 8 bases, with 12 bases of the junction left unmatched. This CDR3 region has 16 residues. CDR1 is SGHVS, CDR2 FQNEAQ, per germline.

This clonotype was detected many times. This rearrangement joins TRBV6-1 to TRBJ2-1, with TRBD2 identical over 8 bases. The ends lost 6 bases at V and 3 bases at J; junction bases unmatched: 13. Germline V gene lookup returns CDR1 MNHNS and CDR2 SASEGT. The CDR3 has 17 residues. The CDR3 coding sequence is TGTGCCAGCAGGAGCCACCGGGACCGGGAGGGCTACAATGAGCAGTTCTTC. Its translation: CASRSHRDREGYNEQFF.

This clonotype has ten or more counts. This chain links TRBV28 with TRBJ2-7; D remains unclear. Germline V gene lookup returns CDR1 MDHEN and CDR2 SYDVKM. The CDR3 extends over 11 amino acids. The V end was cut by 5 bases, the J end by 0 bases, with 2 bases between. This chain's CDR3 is CASSTSYEQYF. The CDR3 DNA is TGTGCCAGCAGTACCTCCTACGAGCAGTACTTC.

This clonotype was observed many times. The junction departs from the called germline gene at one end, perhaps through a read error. The CDR3 bases are TGCAGTGCTATAAACGGACAGGGCAACCAGCCCCAGCATTTT. Encoded protein: CSAINGQGNQPQHF. The chain is built from TRBV20-1 and TRBJ1-5; 8 nucleotides align to TRBD1. Germline V gene sequence: CDR1 DFQATT, CDR2 SNEGSKA (reference sequence). The CDR3 contains 14 residues.